Listed here are 27 T cell receptor beta chains from one sample, sequenced in a study of T cell changes during pregnancy in multiple sclerosis. Data came from immunoSEQ multiplex PCR; TCRdb stores just in-frame clones and leaves some out. The table includes tens of thousands of clones, more than 85% detected once. Material: peripheral blood, obtained in the third trimester of pregnancy. These receptor sequences come from a female donor with multiple sclerosis, enrolled in a pregnancy study.

The chain links TRBV18 to TRBJ2-5; D is possibly TRBD1 (6 bases). V lost 6 bases and J 7 bases, leaving 15 bases between the germline ends. Germline lookup yields CDR1 KGHSH and CDR2 LQKENI. This CDR3 has 13 residues. Here the CDR3 reads CASSPGLTGTQYF. The DNA of the CDR3 is TGTGCCAGCTCCCCGGGTTTGACAGGGACCCAGTACTTC.

The rearrangement links TRBV5-1 to TRBJ2-7, with 9 bases fitting TRBD1. The ends lost 5 bases at V and 3 bases at J; junction bases unmatched: 12. The CDR3 contains 16 residues. Looked up from germline, CDR1 is SGHRS and CDR2 is YFSETQ. CDR3 protein: CASSKGTGNPNYEQYF. In DNA form, the CDR3 reads TGCGCCAGCAGTAAAGGGACAGGGAATCCCAACTACGAGCAGTACTTC.

V usage is TRBV2 and J usage is TRBJ1-1, with D possibly being TRBD1 (6 bases). The CDR3 consists of 12 residues. Trimming took 3 bases from V and 10 from J, leaving 12 bases between them. From germline, CDR1 is SNHLY and CDR2 FYNNEI. CDR3 region: CASSEGNRAAFF. The CDR3 nucleotides read TGTGCCAGCAGTGAGGGCAACAGGGCAGCTTTCTTT. Combining the CDR3 with reference TRBV2 and TRBJ1-1 gives the whole variable domain EPEVTQTPSHQVTQMGQEVILRCVPISNHLYFYWYRQILGQKVEFLVSFYNNEISEKSEIFDDQFSVERPDGSNFTLKIRSTKLEDSAMYFCASSEGNRAAFFGQGTRLTVV.

In this sample, this clone turned up once. The chain carries TRBV7-2 and TRBJ2-7, with TRBD1 matching 9 bases. This CDR3 region has 14 residues. Germline CDR1 SGHTA, CDR2 FQGNSA. V shed 5 bases and J 6 bases; nucleotides not matched to a gene: 8. In nucleotides, the CDR3 is TGTGCCAGCAGCCGGGACAGGGCTTGGGTCGAGCAGTACTTC. Translation: CASSRDRAWVEQYF.

The chain joins TRBV30 to TRBJ1-3, with a tentative D call TRBD1 (6 bases). V gave up 0 bases and J gave up 7 bases, with 19 bases separating them. CDR1 is GTSNPN, CDR2 SVGIG, per germline (reference sequence). The CDR3 loop spans 16 amino acids. CDR3 region: CAWSVFHGTIPNTIYF. The CDR3 region has the DNA TGTGCCTGGAGTGTATTTCACGGGACAATCCCCAACACCATATATTTT.

The chain links TRBV10-3 to TRBJ1-1; D is ambiguous. Germline V gives CDR1 ENHRY, CDR2 SYGVKD. The V and J ends lost 2 bases and 4 bases respectively, with 5 bases between them. The CDR3 loop spans 12 amino acids. CDR3: CAISEAGTEAFF. CDR3 nucleotides: TGTGCCATCAGTGAGGCGGGCACTGAAGCTTTCTTT.

The rearrangement uses TRBV14 and TRBJ1-1; tentatively, D is TRBD1 (6 bases). This CDR3 is 14 amino acids long. Germline values: CDR1 SGHDN, CDR2 FVKESK. Trimming left V 4 bases short and J 4 bases short, with 13 bases between. This CDR3 is CASSLYQGSTEAFF. In DNA, the CDR3 is TGTGCCAGCAGCCTGTACCAGGGGAGCACTGAAGCTTTCTTT.

In this sample, this clone turned up once. The chain is built from TRBV19 and TRBJ2-7; 7 bases align to TRBD1. The CDR3 is 14 residues long. J was trimmed by 2 bases and V by 6 bases; bases with no gene match: 7. Germline lookup yields CDR1 LNHDA and CDR2 SQIVND (reference sequence). CDR3 amino acids: CASRNRDSPYEQYF. CDR3 nucleotides: TGTGCCAGTAGAAACCGGGACAGCCCCTACGAGCAGTACTTC.

V is TRBV4-1 and J is TRBJ2-2, with no clear D. Germline loops: CDR1 MGHRA, CDR2 YSYEKL. The CDR3 contains 16 residues. V lost 0 bases, J lost 1 base, and 9 bases lay in between. The CDR3 DNA reads TGCGCCAGCAGCCAAGATTGGGCAGGGAACACCGGGGAGCTGTTTTTT. Translated, it gives CASSQDWAGNTGELFF.

This chain connects TRBV5-4 to TRBJ2-1, with TRBD2 matching over 7 bases. Germline V gene sequence: CDR1 SGHNT, CDR2 YYREEE (reference sequence). The trim removed 4 bases at V and 4 bases at J, leaving 8 bases unmatched. The CDR3 runs to 15 residues. The CDR3 DNA reads as TGTGCCAGCAGCCCCCAGCGAGCGGGGTACAATGAGCAGTTCTTC. This codes for CASSPQRAGYNEQFF.

V and J are TRBV5-4 and TRBJ2-2; tentative D call: TRBD2 (5 bases). The germline CDR1 and CDR2 sequences are SGHNT and YYREEE (reference sequence). V shed 0 bases and J shed 9 bases, with 12 bases lying between them. The CDR3 covers 14 residues. CDR3 region: CASSLDGIGRELFF. The DNA of the CDR3 is TGTGCCAGCAGCTTGGACGGGATCGGCCGGGAGCTGTTTTTT.

This sequence joins TRBV2 and TRBJ1-4; D might be TRBD1 (6 bases). V gave up 3 bases and J gave up 8 bases, with 16 bases separating them. The CDR3 extends over 15 amino acids. Germline CDR1 is SNHLY and CDR2 is FYNNEI. CDR3 region: CASSDGRGAKEKLFF. The CDR3, as DNA: TGTGCCAGCAGTGACGGACGGGGGGCAAAGGAAAAACTGTTTTTT.

V is TRBV2 and J is TRBJ2-5; 7 bases fit TRBD2. Germline CDR1 and CDR2: SNHLY and FYNNEI. J gave up 5 bases and V 8 bases, and 14 bases lay outside the gene matches. The CDR3 has 15 amino acids. CDR3 loop: CASRLMAGDRETQYF. For the CDR3, the DNA is TGTGCCAGCCGTCTAATGGCGGGAGATCGGGAGACCCAGTACTTC.

This rearrangement joins TRBV25-1 to TRBJ1-1; 7 bases line up with TRBD1. With V trimmed by 8 bases and J by 4 bases, 7 bases remained unmatched. This CDR3 region has 13 residues. Germline V lookup: CDR1 MGHDK, CDR2 SYGVNS. The chain's CDR3 is CASRTGALTEAFF. CDR3 nucleotides: TGTGCCAGCCGAACAGGGGCTCTCACTGAAGCTTTCTTT. The full variable domain, with the rest looked up from reference TRBV25-1 and TRBJ1-1, is EADIYQTPRYLVIGTGKKITLECSQTMGHDKMYWYQQDPGMELHLIHYSYGVNSTEKGDLSSESTVSRIRTEHFPLTLESARPSHTSQYLCASRTGALTEAFFGQGTRLTVV.

The rearrangement uses TRBV7-9 and TRBJ2-1, with TRBD2 as a possible D gene (5 bases). V lost 11 bases and J 1 base, leaving 12 bases between the germline ends. Germline V gene lookup returns CDR1 SEHNR and CDR2 FQNEAQ (reference sequence). The CDR3 runs to 13 residues. CDR3 in amino acids: CAFRTLSYNEQFF. In DNA form, the CDR3 reads TGTGCCTTCAGGACTTTATCCTACAATGAGCAGTTCTTC.

This sequence joins TRBV7-9 and TRBJ2-1, with 8 bases identical to TRBD2. CDR1 and CDR2 from the germline V gene are SEHNR and FQNEAQ (reference sequence). This CDR3 has 16 residues. With V trimmed by 5 bases and J by 6 bases, 12 bases remained unmatched. The CDR3: CASSPTSGSMFNEQFF. CDR3 DNA: TGTGCCAGCAGCCCTACGAGCGGGAGTATGTTCAATGAGCAGTTCTTC. The full variable domain, rest sourced from reference TRBV7-9 and TRBJ2-1, is DTGVSQNPRHKITKRGQNVTFRCDPISEHNRLYWYRQTLGQGPEFLTYFQNEAQLEKSRLLSDRFSAERPKGSFSTLEIQRTEQGDSAMYLCASSPTSGSMFNEQFFGPGTRLTVL.

V is TRBV11-3 and J is TRBJ2-7; 10 bases map to TRBD1. The CDR3 has 14 residues. Losses at the gene ends were 5 bases for V and 5 bases for J; bases not matched to a gene: 6. Germline V gene data show CDR1 as SGHNT and CDR2 as YENEEA. The CDR3 DNA reads TGTGCCAGCAGCCCCTGGGACAGGGGAGACGAGCAGTACTTC. This translates into CASSPWDRGDEQYF.

The chain has TRBV5-6 and TRBJ2-2, with 10 bases fitting TRBD1. Germline V gene sequence: CDR1 SGHDT, CDR2 YYEEEE. V was pared by 3 bases and J by 7 bases, with 12 bases of the junction left unmatched. The CDR3 consists of 17 residues. The CDR3 sequence: CASSSYLRQGAGGELFF. In nucleotides, the CDR3 is TGTGCCAGCAGCTCATACTTAAGACAGGGGGCTGGCGGGGAGCTGTTTTTT.

J is TRBJ2-3 and V is TRBV11-3; 12 bases are shared with TRBD2. Germline loops: CDR1 SGHNT, CDR2 YENEEA. The CDR3 has 16 residues. J lost 2 bases, V lost 3 bases, and 3 bases had no gene match. The CDR3 bases are TGTGCCAGCAGCTTGGGGACTAGCGGGTTCACAGATACGCAGTATTTT. Translated: CASSLGTSGFTDTQYF.

The chain has TRBV5-4 and TRBJ2-1; 11 positions match TRBD2. Germline-derived CDR1 and CDR2 are SGHNT and YYREEE (reference sequence). J gave up 9 bases and V 6 bases, and 8 bases lay outside the gene matches. This CDR3 is 14 amino acids long. This CDR3 reads CASNLAGGTTEQFF. DNA for the CDR3: TGTGCCAGCAACCTAGCGGGAGGTACAACTGAGCAGTTCTTC.

V gene TRBV18 combines with J gene TRBJ1-2; TRBD1 aligns across 10 bases. Germline values: CDR1 KGHSH, CDR2 LQKENI. After removal of 3 bases from V and 6 bases from J, the junction contained 7 bases not matched to a gene. The CDR3 has 15 amino acids. The CDR3 spells CASSPMTGTGDGYTF. The DNA for the CDR3 is TGTGCCAGCTCACCCATGACCGGGACAGGGGATGGCTACACCTTC.

The CDR3 loop is CASSPGQGVTDTQYF. The CDR3 coding sequence is TGTGCCAGCTCACCGGGACAGGGGGTCACAGATACGCAGTATTTT. The chain uses TRBV18 and TRBJ2-3, with 11 bases aligning to TRBD1. This CDR3 spans 15 amino acids. CDR1 is KGHSH, CDR2 LQKENI, per germline. The V and J ends lost 3 bases and 2 bases, in that order; junction bases with no gene match: 1.

The chain has TRBV29-1 and TRBJ1-2; TRBD1 might be the D (5 bases). The CDR3 runs to 14 residues. V lost 3 bases, J lost 2 bases, and 13 bases lay in between. From germline, CDR1 is SQVTM and CDR2 ANQGSEA. CDR3 coding DNA: TGCAGCGTTGATCGACAGACAGTCAACTATGGCTACACCTTC. Protein product: CSVDRQTVNYGYTF.

The gene calls are TRBV11-3 and TRBJ2-1; 13 positions match TRBD2. CDR3 length: 16 amino acids. V lost 4 bases to trimming and J lost 5 bases; unmatched junction nucleotides: 5. The V gene's germline CDR1 is SGHNT and CDR2 YENEEA. The CDR3 spells CASSYEGLAGNNEQFF. Written as DNA, the CDR3 is TGTGCCAGCAGCTACGAGGGACTAGCGGGGAACAATGAGCAGTTCTTC. The full variable domain, rest sourced from reference TRBV11-3 and TRBJ2-1, is EAGVVQSPRYKIIEKKQPVAFWCNPISGHNTLYWYLQNLGQGPELLIRYENEEAVDDSQLPKDRFSAERLKGVDSTLKIQPAELGDSAVYLCASSYEGLAGNNEQFFGPGTRLTVL.

The CDR3 loop is CASSRTQWSYEQYF. CDR3 bases: TGTGCCAGCAGCCGCACACAGTGGTCCTACGAGCAGTACTTC. This sequence joins TRBV9 and TRBJ2-7; D gene ambiguous. This CDR3 spans 14 amino acids. Germline CDR1 SGDLS, CDR2 YYNGEE. V dropped 4 bases and J dropped 1 base, with 12 bases sitting between them.

The chain carries TRBV28 and TRBJ1-1; 8 bases fit TRBD1. Trimming took 4 bases from V and 0 from J; bases not matched to a gene: 7. The CDR3 has 16 amino acids. CDR1 is MDHEN, CDR2 SYDVKM, per germline. The CDR3 region has the DNA TGTGCCAGCAGTTACCGACAGGGGAGGGTGAACACTGAAGCTTTCTTT. Its translation is CASSYRQGRVNTEAFF.

This clone was counted a few times. J is TRBJ2-1 and V is TRBV14; possible D gene TRBD2, 6 bases. This CDR3 spans 11 amino acids. The V and J ends lost 2 bases and 14 bases respectively, with 10 bases between them. CDR1 is SGHDN and CDR2 is FVKESK in the germline V gene. In DNA, the CDR3 is TGTGCCAGCAGCCAACTAGCGAGGAAGTTCTTC. As protein: CASSQLARKFF. Supplemented by reference TRBV14 and TRBJ2-1, the full variable domain reads EAGVTQFPSHSVIEKGQTVTLRCDPISGHDNLYWYRRVMGKEIKFLLHFVKESKQDESGMPNNRFLAERTGGTYSTLKVQPAELEDSGVYFCASSQLARKFFGPGTRLTVL.